Below, 21 T cell receptor beta chains from the same sample are listed, as sequenced in a study of PD-1 blockade in classical Hodgkin lymphoma. Sample time point: cycle 4 day 1 (C4D1), after 6 weeks of nivolumab. Every single patient, without exception, relapsed after autologous stem cell transplantation, and brentuximab vedotin exposure varied. With magnetic negative selection, CD4+ T cells were purified from PBMCs that had been thawed. The data were produced by immunoSEQ multiplex PCR, yet TCRdb's version contains in-frame clones alone and is incomplete. This sample has 34,000 or so clones, with around 90% found just once. The specimen comprised CD4+ T cells from blood, sampled before the fourth cycle of nivolumab. These receptors originate from a human donor with classical Hodgkin lymphoma.

The V gene is TRBV28, the J gene TRBJ2-1, with 8 bases matching TRBD2. Germline V CDR1 and CDR2: MDHEN, SYDVKM. Trimming removed 5 bases from V and 0 bases from J; junction bases left unmatched: 3. This CDR3 has 15 residues. In DNA, the CDR3 is TGTGCCAGCAGTGCCAGCGGGAGCTCCTACAATGAGCAGTTCTTC. This codes for CASSASGSSYNEQFF. The whole variable domain, filled in from reference TRBV28 and TRBJ2-1, reads DVKVTQSSRYLVKRTGEKVFLECVQDMDHENMFWYRQDPGLGLRLIYFSYDVKMKEKGDIPEGYSVSREKKERFSLILESASTNQTSMYLCASSASGSSYNEQFFGPGTRLTVL.

The chain links TRBV21-1 to TRBJ2-7; the tabulated D call, TRBD2, remains unverified against the DNA. TRBV21-1 is labeled a pseudogene. The CDR3 has 16 residues. CDR3 DNA: TGTGCCAGACCAAGCAAACGTCCCAGCGGGGCCTACGAGCAGTACTTC. This gives the protein CARPSKRPSGAYEQYF.

This chain uses TRBV7-8 with TRBJ1-1, with a tentative D call TRBD1 (5 bases). The CDR3 length is 15 residues. From germline, CDR1 is SGHVS and CDR2 FQNEAQ. Trimming stripped 4 bases from V and 1 base from J, with 13 bases between. CDR3 sequence (DNA): TGTGCCAGCAGCTACGGAAAAAGGGGGAACACTGAAGCTTTCTTT. It yields the protein CASSYGKRGNTEAFF. Complete variable domain (other parts from reference TRBV7-8 and TRBJ1-1): GAGVSQSPRYKVAKRGQDVALRCDPISGHVSLFWYQQALGQGPEFLTYFQNEAQLDKSGLPSDRFFAERPEGSVSTLKIQRTQQEDSAVYLCASSYGKRGNTEAFFGQGTRLTVV.

V gene TRBV2 combines with J gene TRBJ2-7; either TRBD1 or TRBD2 may supply D (6 bases each). Looked up from germline, CDR1 is SNHLY and CDR2 is FYNNEI. CDR3 length equals 16 residues. V lost 6 bases, J lost 9 bases, and 27 bases lay in between. The CDR3 DNA reads as TGTGCCAGCAGGGGGGGCCAAGGGGTAGGCCCTTTGGGGCAGTACTTC. It codes for CASRGGQGVGPLGQYF. The complete variable domain, with remaining parts taken from reference TRBV2 and TRBJ2-7, reads EPEVTQTPSHQVTQMGQEVILRCVPISNHLYFYWYRQILGQKVEFLVSFYNNEISEKSEIFDDQFSVERPDGSNFTLKIRSTKLEDSAMYFCASRGGQGVGPLGQYFGPGTRLTVT.

V gene TRBV5-1 combines with J gene TRBJ2-3, with 10 bases lining up with TRBD2. This CDR3 is built from 22 residues. Germline lookup yields CDR1 SGHRS and CDR2 YFSETQ. V was pared by 3 bases and J by 0 bases, with 22 bases of the junction left unmatched. CDR3 bases: TGCGCCAGCAGCTCTGGGAATCTAGCGGGAGTTCTGGGACCATCTAGCACAGATACGCAGTATTTT. Its protein product is CASSSGNLAGVLGPSSTDTQYF.

With regard to this clone: A read error may account for a junction end that differs from germline. The chain couples TRBV7-7 to TRBJ2-5, with TRBD1 matching over 7 bases. Germline CDR1 SSHAT, CDR2 FNYEAQ (reference sequence). The CDR3 runs 18 residues. The chain's CDR3 is CASSPMDRPYPYQETQYF. Here the CDR3 DNA reads TGTGCTAGCAGCCCAATGGACAGGCCATATCCGTACCAAGAGACCCAGTACTTC.

This clone was picked up a small number of times. This chain uses TRBV10-1 with TRBJ1-1; possible D gene TRBD1, 5 bases. The V end was cut by 6 bases, the J end by 1 base, with 9 bases between. The germline CDR1 and CDR2 sequences are WNHNN and SYGVQD (reference sequence). The CDR3 is made up of 13 amino acids. The DNA for the CDR3 is TGCGCCAGCAGGTATGGGGGGAACACTGAAGCTTTCTTT. It specifies CASRYGGNTEAFF.

The chain has TRBV28 and TRBJ1-5, with 8 bases aligning to TRBD1. The V gene's germline CDR1 is MDHEN and CDR2 SYDVKM. V lost 4 bases, J lost 1 base, and 12 bases stayed unmatched. The CDR3 runs to 18 residues. For the CDR3, the DNA is TGTGCCAGCAGTTCGCCCAGTGACAGGGGTACGAGCAATCAGCCCCAGCATTTT. Translated: CASSSPSDRGTSNQPQHF. Together with reference TRBV28 and TRBJ1-5, the CDR3 gives the full variable domain: DVKVTQSSRYLVKRTGEKVFLECVQDMDHENMFWYRQDPGLGLRLIYFSYDVKMKEKGDIPEGYSVSREKKERFSLILESASTNQTSMYLCASSSPSDRGTSNQPQHFGDGTRLSIL.

The V gene is TRBV9, the J gene TRBJ1-3, with 7 bases matching TRBD1. From germline, CDR1 is SGDLS and CDR2 YYNGEE. The CDR3 is 16 amino acids. V was pared by 3 bases and J by 7 bases, with 13 bases of the junction left unmatched. The CDR3 sequence is CASSATTGLKGNTIYF. The CDR3 DNA reads TGTGCCAGCAGCGCCACGACAGGGCTTAAGGGCAACACCATATATTTT. Full variable domain (remainder filled in from reference TRBV9 and TRBJ1-3): DSGVTQTPKHLITATGQRVTLRCSPRSGDLSVYWYQQSLDQGLQFLIQYYNGEERAKGNILERFSAQQFPDLHSELNLSSLELGDSALYFCASSATTGLKGNTIYFGEGSWLTVV.

The chain combines TRBV6-6 with TRBJ2-7, with 9 bases lining up with TRBD1. V shed 5 bases and J 3 bases; nucleotides not matched to a gene: 5. CDR3 size: 14 residues. Germline loops: CDR1 MNHNY, CDR2 SVGAGI (reference sequence). CDR3 region: CASSIPGQGYEQYF. The CDR3 nucleotides are TGTGCCAGCAGTATCCCGGGACAGGGCTACGAGCAGTACTTC.

The rearrangement uses TRBV6-6 and TRBJ2-3, with D uncertain. The V and J ends lost 8 bases and 3 bases respectively, with 6 bases between them. Germline CDR1 reads MNHNY; CDR2 reads SVGAGI (reference sequence). The CDR3 consists of 11 residues. CDR3 protein: CASLITDTQYF. CDR3 nucleotide sequence: TGTGCCAGCTTGATTACAGATACGCAGTATTTT.

The CDR3 coding sequence is TGTGCCAGTAGTGCCGGGACAGGGGGACGCGGCTACACCTTC. Its protein is CASSAGTGGRGYTF. The rearrangement uses TRBV19 and TRBJ1-2; 11 bases fit TRBD1. V was pared by 5 bases and J by 8 bases, with 7 bases of the junction left unmatched. This CDR3 has 14 residues. Looked up from germline, CDR1 is LNHDA and CDR2 is SQIVND (reference sequence).

This rearrangement joins TRBV5-1 to TRBJ2-7; a weak D match, TRBD2 (5 bases). The CDR3 is 16 amino acids. Germline lookup yields CDR1 SGHRS and CDR2 YFSETQ. V gave up 1 base and J gave up 1 base, with 15 bases separating them. The DNA of the CDR3 is TGCGCCAGCAGCTTGCCTAGCCCGAGGAGGTCCTACGAGCAGTACTTC. This codes for CASSLPSPRRSYEQYF.

This clone has only a few counts. The CDR3 nucleotides read TGTGCCAGCAGTTTGACCAGGGAGGCCAATCAGCCCCAGCATTTT. Amino acids: CASSLTREANQPQHF. The chain recombines TRBV7-9 with TRBJ1-5; tentative D call: TRBD1 (5 bases). V was cut by 6 bases and J by 3 bases, with 15 bases left in between. The CDR3 contains 15 residues. Germline CDR1 and CDR2: SEHNR and FQNEAQ (reference sequence).

V and J are TRBV12-5 and TRBJ1-1; unclear D gene. Germline CDR1 reads LGHNT; CDR2 reads FRNRAP. CDR3 size: 13 residues. Between the trimmed V and J ends, which lost 3 bases and 1 base, there was a span of 6 bases. The CDR3 region has the DNA TGTGCTAGTGGTTTTCCCCGGAACACTGAAGCTTTCTTT. Protein: CASGFPRNTEAFF.

The rearrangement uses TRBV5-1 and TRBJ2-7; D unresolved. The CDR3 has 14 amino acids. Trimming removed 0 bases from V and 5 bases from J, with 12 bases in between. The germline V gene encodes CDR1 SGHRS and CDR2 YFSETQ. The CDR3 coding sequence is TGCGCCAGCAGCTTGGGTGCAGCTCGGGACGAGCAGTACTTC. Amino acid sequence: CASSLGAARDEQYF.

This CDR3 reads CASTPTFDNSPLHF. For the CDR3, the DNA is TGCGCCAGCACCCCGACATTTGATAATTCACCCCTCCACTTT. This rearrangement joins TRBV5-1 to TRBJ1-6, with D unresolved. Between the trimmed V and J ends, which lost 6 bases and 5 bases, there was a span of 12 bases. This CDR3 is 14 amino acids long. Germline V CDR1 and CDR2: SGHRS, YFSETQ.

This chain links TRBV11-2 with TRBJ2-7, with TRBD1 matching 8 bases. This CDR3 region has 14 residues. CDR1 and CDR2 (germline): SGHAT, FQNNGV. V lost 5 bases to trimming and J lost 0 bases; unmatched junction nucleotides: 3. The CDR3 region has the DNA TGTGCCAGCAGCCCCGACAGGGGCTCCTACGAGCAGTACTTC. It translates to CASSPDRGSYEQYF.

The J gene is TRBJ2-7, the V gene TRBV6-1, with 11 bases matching TRBD2. This CDR3 is 14 amino acids long. Germline CDR1 MNHNS, CDR2 SASEGT. J was trimmed by 3 bases and V by 7 bases; bases with no gene match: 5. CDR3: CASNNLAGGYEQYF. The DNA for the CDR3 is TGTGCCAGCAACAACCTAGCGGGAGGCTACGAGCAGTACTTC.

This clone appeared a single time. CDR3 amino acids: CASSRSGSEDTQYF. The CDR3 nucleotides read TGTGCCAGCAGCCGTAGCGGGAGCGAAGATACGCAGTATTTT. The V and J genes are TRBV28 and TRBJ2-3; 9 nucleotides align to TRBD2. The CDR3 consists of 14 residues. The junction had 6 bases not matched to a gene; V was cut back by 6 bases and J by 5 bases. In germline, CDR1 is MDHEN, CDR2 SYDVKM. Full variable domain (remainder filled in from reference TRBV28 and TRBJ2-3): DVKVTQSSRYLVKRTGEKVFLECVQDMDHENMFWYRQDPGLGLRLIYFSYDVKMKEKGDIPEGYSVSREKKERFSLILESASTNQTSMYLCASSRSGSEDTQYFGPGTRLTVL.

The chain uses TRBV15 and TRBJ2-4, with D tentatively TRBD1 or TRBD2 (5 bases each). Trimming pared 3 bases from V and 1 base from J, leaving 10 bases between. Germline loops: CDR1 LNHNV, CDR2 YYDKDF (reference sequence). The CDR3 sequence is 15 residues long. CDR3 protein: CATSSRGEAKNIQYF. The CDR3 DNA follows: TGTGCCACCAGCAGCCGAGGGGAGGCCAAAAACATTCAGTACTTC.